This T cell receptor beta chain was found in a study of PD-1 blockade in classical Hodgkin lymphoma. Germline V gene lookup returns CDR1 SGHRS and CDR2 YFSETQ. Trimming removed 0 bases at V and 4 bases at J, with 16 bases between. The CDR3 runs 16 residues. Indicated time point: newly diagnosed, previously untreated cHL patient sample. Newly diagnosed, untreated classical Hodgkin lymphoma PBMCs provided comparison. Assay used: immunoSEQ multiplex PCR; TCRdb lists only in-frame clones, some missing. The sample consists of about 47,000 clones, around 90% of them appearing once. This chain links TRBV5-1 with TRBJ1-1; D unclear. The sample was peripheral blood mononuclear cells (PBMCs). The sequence was collected from a human donor with classical Hodgkin lymphoma. The CDR3: CASSLEAGVESTEAFF. The CDR3 coding sequence is TGCGCCAGCAGCTTGGAGGCGGGAGTAGAGTCCACTGAAGCTTTCTTT.